Listed below are T cell receptor beta chains from one sample, sequenced in a study of T cells in Graves' hyperthyroidism and ophthalmopathy. TCRdb processed the multiplex PCR reads anew with MiXCR; each CDR3 protein has one entry. The table shows over 650,000 distinct CDR3 sequences, with approximately 42% occurring only once. The source material was peripheral blood or thyroid tissue (not recorded which). These TCRs come from an adult man with Graves' disease, either hyperthyroidism or ophthalmopathy (not recorded which). Each CDR3 is given with its conserved first and last residue. D genes are given only for firm matches. Size tells how often a clone was seen (once, few, many) or the class of an expanded clone, and some rows leave it out.

V	D	size	J	length	CDR3	DNA
TRBV7-2	.	.	TRBJ1-2	16	CASSQHPIHPDYGYTF	TGTGCCAGCAGTCAACACCCAATCCACCCGGACTATGGCTACACCTTC
TRBV2	.	few	TRBJ2-3	14	CASSEGSGTDTQYF	TGTGCCAGCAGTGAGGGGTCGGGCACAGATACGCAGTATTTT
TRBV7-2	.	.	TRBJ2-7	16	CASSSGQPMRGYEQYF	TGTGCCAGCAGCTCCGGACAGCCTATGAGAGGCTACGAGCAGTACTTC
TRBV29-1	TRBD1	.	TRBJ1-5	13	CSEGQGPNQPQHF	TGCAGCGAGGGACAGGGCCCCAATCAGCCCCAGCATTTT
TRBV7-8	.	few	TRBJ1-5	15	CASSLVQGYDQPQHF	TGTGCCAGCAGCCTAGTCCAGGGGTACGATCAGCCCCAGCATTTT
TRBV7-2	.	many	TRBJ1-1	14	CASSFQGWDTEAFF	TGTGCCAGCAGCTTCCAGGGATGGGACACTGAAGCTTTCTTT
TRBV25-1	.	many	TRBJ1-4	14	CASSEYGGQEKLFF	TGTGCCAGCAGTGAATATGGGGGCCAGGAAAAACTGTTTTTT
TRBV25-1	.	.	TRBJ2-3	16	CASSEYRGDGTDTQYF	TGTGCCAGCAGTGAATATAGAGGGGATGGAACAGATACGCAGTATTTT
TRBV19	TRBD1	many	TRBJ1-2	14	CASSPLGGGYGYTF	TGTGCCAGTAGTCCCCTAGGGGGCGGCTATGGCTACACCTTC
TRBV11-1	.	once	TRBJ1-1	16	CASSRSLVQGYTEAFF	TGTGCCAGCAGTCGCTCGCTAGTCCAGGGGTACACTGAAGCTTTCTTT
TRBV7-9	.	.	TRBJ2-7	14	CASSLGRAPYEQYF	TGTGCCAGCAGCTTAGGGCGGGCGCCCTACGAGCAGTACTTC
TRBV11-2	.	.	TRBJ1-6	13	CASSLEFNQPLHF	TGTGCCAGCAGCTTGGAGTTTAATCAGCCCCTCCACTTT
TRBV24-1	.	many	TRBJ1-2	13	CATSLSDDYGYTF	TGTGCCACCAGCTTGTCAGACGACTATGGCTACACCTTC
TRBV7-2	TRBD2	many	TRBJ2-7	16	CASSLGQAGVNYEQYF	TGTGCCAGCAGCTTAGGGCAAGCGGGGGTCAACTACGAGCAGTACTTC
TRBV6-5	.	.	TRBJ2-5	15	CASRSGATGQETQYF	TGTGCCAGCAGGTCAGGGGCCACAGGGCAAGAGACCCAGTACTTC
TRBV2	.	few	TRBJ2-2	14	CASKTDTNTGELFF	TGTGCCAGCAAAACAGACACGAACACCGGGGAGCTGTTTTTT
TRBV4-2	.	.	TRBJ1-1	15	CASSHRSNVNTEAFF	TGTGCCAGCAGCCATAGGTCGAATGTGAACACTGAAGCTTTCTTT
TRBV7-2	.	few	TRBJ1-5	15	CASSLESTGDQPQHF	TGTGCCAGCAGCTTAGAAAGCACAGGAGATCAGCCCCAGCATTTT
TRBV24-1	TRBD2	.	TRBJ2-2	18	CATSDLGGTRGLTGELFF	TGTGCCACCAGTGATTTGGGCGGGACTAGAGGACTCACCGGGGAGCTGTTTTTT
TRBV19	.	.	TRBJ1-5	14	CASSTSPPGQPQHF	TGTGCCAGTAGTACCTCTCCACCGGGACAGCCCCAGCATTTT
TRBV25-1	TRBD1	.	TRBJ1-3	13	CASWGTVGNTIYF	TGTGCCAGCTGGGGGACAGTTGGAAACACCATATATTTT
TRBV7-6	.	.	TRBJ1-2	16	CASSFIAGAFNYGYTF	TGTGCCAGCAGCTTTATCGCAGGGGCCTTTAACTATGGCTACACCTTC
TRBV6-5	.	.	TRBJ1-6	15	CASSYGSYYDSPLHF	TGTGCCAGCAGTTACGGCAGCTACTATGATTCACCCCTCCACTTT
TRBV19	TRBD1	many	TRBJ2-6	15	CASSTMGQGVNVLTF	TGTGCCAGTAGTACTATGGGACAGGGAGTAAACGTCCTGACTTTC
TRBV29-1	TRBD1	many	TRBJ2-7	12	CSVETGVGEQYF	TGCAGCGTTGAAACAGGGGTCGGCGAGCAGTACTTC
TRBV9	.	once	TRBJ1-2	16	CASSARRQAQDYGYTF	TGTGCCAGCAGCGCCCGAAGACAGGCTCAGGACTATGGCTACACCTTC
TRBV29-1	TRBD1	once	TRBJ2-5	12	CSIGTAEETQYF	TGCAGCATTGGGACAGCCGAAGAGACCCAGTACTTC
TRBV5-6	.	few	TRBJ1-2	13	CASSSKDLYGYTF	TGTGCCAGCAGCTCCAAAGATCTCTATGGCTACACCTTC
TRBV7-9	TRBD1	.	TRBJ1-2	16	CASSSHDLQGAVGYTF	TGTGCCAGCAGCTCGCACGACCTACAGGGGGCTGTTGGCTACACCTTC
TRBV7-9	TRBD1	few	TRBJ1-4	14	CASSHGTADEKLFF	TGTGCCAGCAGCCATGGGACAGCGGATGAAAAACTGTTTTTT
TRBV7-4	TRBD2	.	TRBJ2-7	14	CASSSLGLSYEQYF	TGTGCCAGCAGTTCCCTGGGACTAAGCTACGAGCAGTACTTC
TRBV25-1	TRBD1	.	TRBJ1-4	14	CASSNPGGGEKLFF	TGTGCCAGCAGTAATCCAGGGGGCGGTGAAAAACTGTTTTTT
TRBV15	.	many	TRBJ1-5	15	CATSRDLAVGQPQHF	TGTGCCACCAGCAGAGATTTGGCAGTTGGGCAGCCCCAGCATTTT
TRBV20-1	.	.	TRBJ2-5	15	CSATRGGTVQETQYF	TGCAGTGCTACCCGGGGAGGGACAGTTCAAGAGACCCAGTACTTC
TRBV20-1	TRBD2	few	TRBJ2-2	14	CSARTSGSTGELFF	TGCAGTGCGAGGACTAGCGGGAGTACCGGGGAGCTGTTTTTT
TRBV6-2/TRBV6-3	.	.	TRBJ2-5	15	CASSYSSRGQETQYF	TGTGCCAGCAGTTACTCGAGCAGGGGCCAAGAGACCCAGTACTTC
TRBV29-1	.	.	TRBJ2-7	14	CSVEDTTGSYEQYF	TGCAGCGTTGAAGATACAACGGGGTCCTACGAGCAGTACTTC
TRBV15	TRBD1	.	TRBJ1-6	14	CATSSPTGNSPLHF	TGTGCCACCAGCAGTCCGACAGGGAATTCACCCCTCCACTTT
TRBV4-1	.	.	TRBJ2-6	13	CASSQIGANVLTF	TGCGCCAGCAGCCAAATCGGGGCCAACGTCCTGACTTTC
TRBV9	TRBD2	.	TRBJ2-7	19	CASSLPLVGSGRASYEQYF	TGTGCCAGCAGCTTACCCCTGGTCGGTAGCGGGAGGGCCAGCTACGAGCAGTACTTC
TRBV7-9	TRBD1	.	TRBJ1-2	16	CASSLAPRGPNYGYTF	TGTGCCAGCAGCTTAGCACCCAGGGGGCCCAACTATGGCTACACCTTC
TRBV7-9	TRBD2	.	TRBJ2-1	14	CASSLAGGGNEQFF	TGTGCCAGCAGCTTAGCGGGCGGGGGAAATGAGCAGTTCTTC
TRBV20-1	TRBD1	.	TRBJ1-1	16	CSARETGGAAGGEAFF	TGCAGTGCTAGAGAGACAGGGGGCGCAGCCGGTGGTGAAGCTTTCTTT
TRBV25-1	.	few	TRBJ1-3	13	CASKRVPGNTIYF	TGTGCCAGCAAAAGGGTACCTGGAAACACCATATATTTT
TRBV5-8	TRBD1	.	TRBJ2-7	15	CASSPGGIPSYEQYF	TGTGCCAGCAGTCCAGGGGGCATCCCCTCCTACGAGCAGTACTTC
TRBV7-2	TRBD2	few	TRBJ2-5	16	CASSQMGLAGVETQYF	TGTGCCAGCAGCCAAATGGGACTAGCGGGAGTAGAGACCCAGTACTTC
TRBV12-3/TRBV12-4	TRBD1	many	TRBJ2-5	12	CASSRDRETQYF	TGTGCCAGCAGCCGGGACAGAGAGACCCAGTACTTC
TRBV29-1	.	many	TRBJ1-4	14	CSVDGAGDNEKLFF	TGCAGCGTTGATGGGGCGGGAGATAATGAAAAACTGTTTTTT
TRBV5-1	.	many	TRBJ1-2	15	CASRSTTGENYGYTF	TGCGCCAGCAGATCAACGACGGGAGAGAACTATGGCTACACCTTC
TRBV7-7	TRBD2	.	TRBJ2-5	14	CASSIALGRETQYF	TGTGCTAGCAGTATAGCGCTCGGGAGGGAGACCCAGTACTTC
TRBV7-2	.	many	TRBJ1-1	12	CASSSSERGAFF	TGTGCCAGCAGCTCATCGGAGCGGGGAGCTTTCTTT